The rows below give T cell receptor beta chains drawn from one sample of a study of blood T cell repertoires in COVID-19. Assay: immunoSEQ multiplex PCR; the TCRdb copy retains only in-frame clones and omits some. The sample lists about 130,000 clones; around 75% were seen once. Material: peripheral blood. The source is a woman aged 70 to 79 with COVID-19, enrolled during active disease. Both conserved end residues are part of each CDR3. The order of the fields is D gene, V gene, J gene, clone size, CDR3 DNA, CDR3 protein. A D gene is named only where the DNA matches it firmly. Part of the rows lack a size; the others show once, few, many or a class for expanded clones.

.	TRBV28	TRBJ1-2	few	TGTGCCAGCAGTTTGGGGGGGACGGGGTATGGCTACACCTTC	CASSLGGTGYGYTF
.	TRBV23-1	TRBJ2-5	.	TGCGCCAGCAGTCAATCGAGATCGGATCGCGGGTACCAAGAGACCCAGTACTTC	CASSQSRSDRGYQETQYF
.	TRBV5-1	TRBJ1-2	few	TGCGCCAGCAGCTTCAACAGCGGGGCTGTCACTAACTATGGCTACACCTTC	CASSFNSGAVTNYGYTF
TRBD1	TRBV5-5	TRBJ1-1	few	TGTGCCAGCAGCTATCATCAGGACAGGGTGAACACTGAAGCTTTCTTT	CASSYHQDRVNTEAFF
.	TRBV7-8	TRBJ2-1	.	TGTGCCAGCAGCCACCGGGACAAATACAATGAGCAGTTCTTC	CASSHRDKYNEQFF
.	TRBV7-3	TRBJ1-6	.	TGTGCCAGCAGCCTGAATTCACCCCTCCACTTT	CASSLNSPLHF
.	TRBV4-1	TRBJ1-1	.	TGCGCCAGCAGCCCAGAACAGGGCTGGAACACTGAAGCTTTCTTT	CASSPEQGWNTEAFF
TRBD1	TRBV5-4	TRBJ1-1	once	TGTGCCAGCAGCCCGTGGGGGACAGGGGGTCCCACTGAAGCTTTCTTT	CASSPWGTGGPTEAFF
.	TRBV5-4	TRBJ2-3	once	TGTGCCAGCAGTCTTACAGATACGCAGTATTTT	CASSLTDTQYF
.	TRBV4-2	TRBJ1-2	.	TGTGCCAGCAGCCAAGATGAAAGGCGGGGGGACGGCTACACCTTC	CASSQDERRGDGYTF
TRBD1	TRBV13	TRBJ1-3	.	TGTGCCAGCAGATTGCAGGGGGGAGGTGGAAACACCATATATTTT	CASRLQGGGGNTIYF
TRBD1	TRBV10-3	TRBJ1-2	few	TGTGCCATCAGGCCGGGACAGGGATTAGGGGGCTACACCTTC	CAIRPGQGLGGYTF
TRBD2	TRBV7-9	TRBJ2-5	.	TGTGCCAGCAGCCGACGAAGCGGGGGAGGGCGAAAAGAGACCCAGTACTTC	CASSRRSGGGRKETQYF
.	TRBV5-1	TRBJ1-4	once	TGCGCCAGCAGTCCGGTGAGGGGGGAAAAACTGTTTTTT	CASSPVRGEKLFF
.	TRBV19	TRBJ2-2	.	TGTGCCAGTAGGAGAGGCGGGCCGAACACCGGGGAGCTGTTTTTT	CASRRGGPNTGELFF